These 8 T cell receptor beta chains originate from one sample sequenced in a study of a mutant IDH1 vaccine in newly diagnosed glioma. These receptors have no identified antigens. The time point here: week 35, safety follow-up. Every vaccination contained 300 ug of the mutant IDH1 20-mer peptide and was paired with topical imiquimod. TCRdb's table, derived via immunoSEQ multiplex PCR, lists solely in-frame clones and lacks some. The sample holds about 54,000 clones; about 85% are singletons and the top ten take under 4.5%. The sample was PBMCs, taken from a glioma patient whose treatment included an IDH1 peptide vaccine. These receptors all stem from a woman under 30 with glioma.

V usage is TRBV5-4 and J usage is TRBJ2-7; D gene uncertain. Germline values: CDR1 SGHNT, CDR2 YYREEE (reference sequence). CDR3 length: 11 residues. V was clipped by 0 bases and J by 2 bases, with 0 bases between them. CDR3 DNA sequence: TGTGCCAGCAGCTTGGCCTACGAGCAGTACTTC. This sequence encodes CASSLAYEQYF.

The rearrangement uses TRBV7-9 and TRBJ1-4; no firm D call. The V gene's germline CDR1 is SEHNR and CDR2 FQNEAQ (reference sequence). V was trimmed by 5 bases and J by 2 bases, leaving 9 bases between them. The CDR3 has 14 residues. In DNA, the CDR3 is TGTGCCAGCAGCCGGGGAGACACTAATGAAAAACTGTTTTTT. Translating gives CASSRGDTNEKLFF.

CDR3 amino acids: CASAPRTDTQYF. Written as DNA, the CDR3 is TGTGCCAGCGCCCCCCGAACAGATACGCAGTATTTT. This rearrangement joins TRBV11-3 to TRBJ2-3; D call uncertain. The germline V gene has CDR1 SGHNT and CDR2 YENEEA. The length of the CDR3 is 12 residues. Between the trimmed V and J ends, which lost 8 bases and 3 bases, there was a span of 9 bases. Drawing the rest from reference TRBV11-3 and TRBJ2-3, the complete variable domain is EAGVVQSPRYKIIEKKQPVAFWCNPISGHNTLYWYLQNLGQGPELLIRYENEEAVDDSQLPKDRFSAERLKGVDSTLKIQPAELGDSAVYLCASAPRTDTQYFGPGTRLTVL.

CDR3 amino acids: CASSDRTSGRNYNEQFF. The CDR3 DNA reads as TGTGCCAGCAGCGACCGGACTAGCGGGAGAAACTACAATGAGCAGTTCTTC. The V call is TRBV7-9, the J call TRBJ2-1, with 13 bases fitting TRBD2. CDR3 length: 17 amino acids. Germline V gene lookup returns CDR1 SEHNR and CDR2 FQNEAQ (reference sequence). J gave up 3 bases and V 5 bases, and 7 bases lay outside the gene matches.

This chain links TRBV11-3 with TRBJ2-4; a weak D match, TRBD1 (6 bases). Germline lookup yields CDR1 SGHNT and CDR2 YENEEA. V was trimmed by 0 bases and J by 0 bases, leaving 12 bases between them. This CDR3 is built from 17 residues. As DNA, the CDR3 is TGTGCCAGCAGCTTAGATCTAGGGGGAGTAGCCAAAAACATTCAGTACTTC. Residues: CASSLDLGGVAKNIQYF.

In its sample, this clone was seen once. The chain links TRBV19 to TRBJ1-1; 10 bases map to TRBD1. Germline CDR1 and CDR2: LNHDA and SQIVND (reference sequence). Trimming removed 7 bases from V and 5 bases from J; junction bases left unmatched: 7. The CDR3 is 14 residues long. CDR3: CASNIGQGGTEAFF. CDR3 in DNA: TGTGCCAGTAATATCGGACAGGGGGGAACTGAAGCTTTCTTT. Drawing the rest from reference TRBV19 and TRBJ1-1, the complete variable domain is DGGITQSPKYLFRKEGQNVTLSCEQNLNHDAMYWYRQDPGQGLRLIYYSQIVNDFQKGDIAEGYSVSREKKESFPLTVTSAQKNPTAFYLCASNIGQGGTEAFFGQGTRLTVV.

CDR3 loop: CASSGRTSGGMDTQYF. CDR3 DNA sequence: TGTGCCAGCAGCGGCCGGACTAGCGGGGGTATGGATACGCAGTATTTT. The chain is built from TRBV9 and TRBJ2-3, with 13 bases matching TRBD2. Germline trimming cut 3 bases from V and 6 bases from J; bases unmatched to any gene: 7. CDR3 length: 16 residues. CDR1 and CDR2 (germline): SGDLS, YYNGEE.

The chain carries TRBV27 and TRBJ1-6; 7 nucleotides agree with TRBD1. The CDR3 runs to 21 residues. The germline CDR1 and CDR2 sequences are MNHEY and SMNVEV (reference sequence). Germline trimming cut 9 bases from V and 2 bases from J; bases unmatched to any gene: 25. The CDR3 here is CASKQGLMGTSRGPYNSPLHF. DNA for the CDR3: TGTGCCAGTAAACAGGGGTTAATGGGGACCTCCAGGGGACCCTATAATTCACCCCTCCACTTT.